A single sample is the source of the 2 T cell receptor beta chains below, sequenced in a study of T cell changes during pregnancy in multiple sclerosis. Data came from immunoSEQ multiplex PCR; TCRdb stores just in-frame clones and leaves some out. The sample lists about 110,000 clones, around nine tenths occurring once. This specimen was peripheral blood, taken in the third trimester of pregnancy. These receptors were obtained from a female donor with multiple sclerosis, enrolled in a pregnancy study.

This clone has a single count. V gene TRBV19 combines with J gene TRBJ1-5; tentatively, D is TRBD1 (6 bases). In germline, CDR1 is LNHDA, CDR2 SQIVND (reference sequence). This CDR3 has 15 residues. The ends were cut back, 6 bases at V and 1 base at J, with 13 bases in the middle. In nucleotides, the CDR3 is TGTGCCAGTAGCCTTACAGGGCTCAGCAATCAGCCCCAGCATTTT. Translated: CASSLTGLSNQPQHF.

The chain employs TRBV29-1 and TRBJ2-1; D perhaps matches TRBD2 (5 bases). This CDR3 comprises 11 residues. In germline, CDR1 is SQVTM, CDR2 ANQGSEA. Trimming left V 4 bases short and J 9 bases short, with 10 bases between. The CDR3 loop reads CSVGRAGEQFF. CDR3 coding DNA: TGCAGCGTTGGAAGGGCGGGTGAGCAGTTCTTC.